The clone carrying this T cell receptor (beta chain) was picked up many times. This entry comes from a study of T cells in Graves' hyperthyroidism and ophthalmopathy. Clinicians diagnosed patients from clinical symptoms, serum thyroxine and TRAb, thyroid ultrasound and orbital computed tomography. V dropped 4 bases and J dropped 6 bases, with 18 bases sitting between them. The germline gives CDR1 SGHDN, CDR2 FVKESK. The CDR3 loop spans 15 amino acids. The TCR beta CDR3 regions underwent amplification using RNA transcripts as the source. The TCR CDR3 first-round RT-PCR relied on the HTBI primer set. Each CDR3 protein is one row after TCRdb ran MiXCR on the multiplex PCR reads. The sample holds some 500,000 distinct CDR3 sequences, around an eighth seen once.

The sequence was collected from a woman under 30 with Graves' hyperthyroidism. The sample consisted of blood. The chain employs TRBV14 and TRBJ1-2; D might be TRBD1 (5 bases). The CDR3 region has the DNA TGTGCCAGCAGCCCACTTTTGGTGACAGTTCATGGCTACACCTTC. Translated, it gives CASSPLLVTVHGYTF. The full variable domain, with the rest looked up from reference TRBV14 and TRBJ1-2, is EAGVTQFPSHSVIEKGQTVTLRCDPISGHDNLYWYRRVMGKEIKFLLHFVKESKQDESGMPNNRFLAERTGGTYSTLKVQPAELEDSGVYFCASSPLLVTVHGYTFGSGTRLTVV.